Following are 21 T cell receptor beta chains from one sample sequenced in a study of T cell changes during pregnancy in multiple sclerosis. Sequencing was performed with immunoSEQ multiplex PCR; in TCRdb, only in-frame clones are kept and a portion is missing. The table includes tens of thousands of clones, 85% to 95% detected once. The source material was peripheral blood, sampled in the third trimester of pregnancy. These receptor sequences come from a female donor in good health, enrolled as a control in a pregnancy study.

The chain combines TRBV7-9 with TRBJ1-2; D is ambiguous. Germline lookup yields CDR1 SEHNR and CDR2 FQNEAQ (reference sequence). V was cut by 0 bases and J by 4 bases, with 15 bases left in between. The length of the CDR3 is 16 residues. CDR3: CASSLALSGSGYGYTF. CDR3 in DNA: TGTGCCAGCAGCTTAGCGCTATCGGGGAGCGGCTATGGCTACACCTTC. Complete variable domain (other parts from reference TRBV7-9 and TRBJ1-2): DTGVSQNPRHKITKRGQNVTFRCDPISEHNRLYWYRQTLGQGPEFLTYFQNEAQLEKSRLLSDRFSAERPKGSFSTLEIQRTEQGDSAMYLCASSLALSGSGYGYTFGSGTRLTVV.

The rearrangement links TRBV9 to TRBJ1-5; D is possibly TRBD1 (5 bases). The CDR3 spans 14 residues. CDR1 is SGDLS and CDR2 is YYNGEE in the germline V gene. Trimming took 3 bases from V and 5 from J, leaving 12 bases between them. This chain's CDR3 is CASSGGVGDQPQHF. The CDR3 coding sequence is TGTGCCAGCAGCGGGGGGGTAGGGGATCAGCCCCAGCATTTT.

The CDR3 protein is CASSSGTGELFF. CDR3 bases: TGCGCCAGCAGCTCCGGGACCGGGGAGCTGTTTTTT. The V call is TRBV5-1, the J call TRBJ2-2; D gene uncertain. CDR1 SGHRS and CDR2 YFSETQ come from the germline V gene. V gave up 3 bases and J gave up 5 bases, with 5 bases separating them. The CDR3 totals 12 residues.

This rearrangement joins TRBV18 to TRBJ1-5; 8 nucleotides align to TRBD1. The germline gives CDR1 KGHSH, CDR2 LQKENI. This CDR3 comprises 16 residues. Losses at the gene ends were 5 bases for V and 2 bases for J; bases not matched to a gene: 8. The CDR3 here is CASSRAVRGRNQPQHF. In nucleotides, the CDR3 is TGTGCCAGCTCAAGAGCCGTCAGGGGGCGCAATCAGCCCCAGCATTTT.

The V gene is TRBV27, the J gene TRBJ2-1; 8 bases align to TRBD2. Germline CDR1 and CDR2: MNHEY and SMNVEV (reference sequence). There are 16 residues in the CDR3. V lost 5 bases, J lost 6 bases, and 12 bases stayed unmatched. The CDR3, as DNA: TGTGCCAGCAGTACCCTCGGGACTAGAGTTCTCAATGAGCAGTTCTTC. This codes for CASSTLGTRVLNEQFF.

The chain combines TRBV4-1 with TRBJ2-1, with unresolved D. The germline V gene encodes CDR1 MGHRA and CDR2 YSYEKL. The V gene lost 1 base and the J gene lost 4 bases, with 14 bases spanning the gap. The CDR3 consists of 16 residues. CDR3 amino acids: CASSQVNLVEYNEQFF. The CDR3 DNA is TGCGCCAGCAGCCAAGTCAATCTAGTTGAGTACAATGAGCAGTTCTTC.

The chain combines TRBV28 with TRBJ1-1; tentatively, D is TRBD1 (5 bases). Germline values: CDR1 MDHEN, CDR2 SYDVKM. The CDR3 sequence is 13 residues long. V lost 3 bases and J 6 bases, leaving 11 bases between the germline ends. The CDR3 here is CASSFQGAAEAFF. CDR3 in DNA: TGTGCCAGCAGTTTTCAAGGGGCCGCTGAAGCTTTCTTT.

The rearrangement links TRBV5-8 to TRBJ1-2; 9 bases match TRBD1. V lost 0 bases to trimming and J lost 4 bases; unmatched junction nucleotides: 4. This CDR3 is 15 amino acids long. The germline gives CDR1 SGHTS, CDR2 YDEGEE. CDR3 region: CASSLGTGVSYGYTF. CDR3 nucleotides: TGTGCCAGCAGCTTGGGGACAGGGGTCTCCTATGGCTACACCTTC. Full variable domain (outside the CDR3, taken from reference TRBV5-8 and TRBJ1-2): EAGVTQSPTHLIKTRGQQATLRCSPISGHTSVYWYQQALGLGLQFLLWYDEGEERNRGNFPPRFSGRQFPNYSSELNVNALELEDSALYLCASSLGTGVSYGYTFGSGTRLTVV.

The chain combines TRBV15 with TRBJ2-6, with no clear D. V was cut by 0 bases and J by 2 bases, with 11 bases left in between. There are 17 residues in the CDR3. The V gene's germline CDR1 is LNHNV and CDR2 YYDKDF (reference sequence). As DNA, the CDR3 is TGTGCCACCAGCAGAGATCGTAAATCCCCTGGGGCCAACGTCCTGACTTTC. Translation gives CATSRDRKSPGANVLTF.

The chain recombines TRBV5-1 with TRBJ2-6, with TRBD1 matching over 12 bases. Germline-derived CDR1 and CDR2 are SGHRS and YFSETQ. V was clipped by 1 base and J by 4 bases; unmatched bases: 6. CDR3 length: 18 residues. The CDR3 DNA reads as TGCGCCAGCAGCTTGTTGGGACAGGGGGCGTCAGGGGCCAACGTCCTGACTTTC. It specifies CASSLLGQGASGANVLTF.

The chain recombines TRBV4-2 with TRBJ2-1; TRBD2 matches 8 bases. The V and J ends lost 1 base and 9 bases, in that order; junction bases with no gene match: 8. The CDR3 extends over 15 amino acids. Germline CDR1 is LGHNA and CDR2 is YNFKEQ. The CDR3 nucleotides are TGTGCCAGCAGCCAAGTTCCTAGCGGGTTTGGTGAGCAGTTCTTC. It translates to CASSQVPSGFGEQFF.

V usage is TRBV4-3 and J usage is TRBJ2-3; D is uncertain. Trimming shortened V by 1 base and J by 2 bases, and 22 bases separated the two germline ends. Germline V gene data show CDR1 as LGHNA and CDR2 as YSLEER. This CDR3 comprises 19 residues. The CDR3 sequence: CASSQGQVFSIHNTDTQYF. The CDR3 bases are TGCGCCAGCAGCCAAGGGCAGGTGTTCTCCATACATAACACAGATACGCAGTATTTT.

The genes are TRBV18 and TRBJ2-1; 7 bases are a match to TRBD1. Per the germline V gene, CDR1 is KGHSH and CDR2 is LQKENI. The CDR3 has 15 amino acids. J gave up 7 bases and V 1 base, and 7 bases lay outside the gene matches. This CDR3 is CASSPQGALGNEQFF. DNA of the CDR3: TGTGCCAGCTCACCACAGGGGGCACTAGGAAATGAGCAGTTCTTC.

This clone was seen a single time. This chain links TRBV9 with TRBJ2-1; TRBD2 aligns across 11 bases. Germline V gene data show CDR1 as SGDLS and CDR2 as YYNGEE. The CDR3 runs to 19 residues. Unmatched junction bases numbered 12, after V lost 0 bases and J lost 4 bases. Here the CDR3 DNA reads TGTGCCAGCAGCGTAGGGCTAGCGGGAGGTCAGGCGCGGTACAATGAGCAGTTCTTC. Translating it yields CASSVGLAGGQARYNEQFF. Variable domain in full (rest from reference TRBV9 and TRBJ2-1): DSGVTQTPKHLITATGQRVTLRCSPRSGDLSVYWYQQSLDQGLQFLIQYYNGEERAKGNILERFSAQQFPDLHSELNLSSLELGDSALYFCASSVGLAGGQARYNEQFFGPGTRLTVL.

The V gene is TRBV6-6, the J gene TRBJ2-5; 14 positions agree with TRBD2. The CDR3 totals 16 residues. Looked up from germline, CDR1 is MNHNY and CDR2 is SVGAGI (reference sequence). Trimming cost V 6 bases and J 4 bases; bases outside gene matches: 7. Here the CDR3 DNA reads TGTGCCAGCAGCCATCGGACTAGCGGGGGGAGAGAGACCCAGTACTTC. Translating gives CASSHRTSGGRETQYF.

In this sample, this clone turned up a few times. CDR3 nucleotides: TGCAGTGCCCTTAGCAGTTCACCCCTCCACTTT. This sequence encodes CSALSSSPLHF. This chain links TRBV20-1 with TRBJ1-6; D is undetermined. V gave up 6 bases and J gave up 9 bases, with 9 bases separating them. The germline V gene encodes CDR1 DFQATT and CDR2 SNEGSKA (reference sequence). This CDR3 comprises 11 residues.

The gene calls are TRBV4-1 and TRBJ1-5; D remains unclear. V lost 0 bases to trimming and J lost 2 bases, with 8 bases between them. Germline V lookup: CDR1 MGHRA, CDR2 YSYEKL. The CDR3 runs 15 residues. The CDR3 is CASSQDSLGNQPQHF. Here the CDR3 DNA reads TGCGCCAGCAGCCAAGATAGTTTAGGCAATCAGCCCCAGCATTTT.

This chain joins TRBV11-3 and TRBJ2-1; 7 bases agree with TRBD2. After removal of 4 bases from V and 5 bases from J, the junction contained 11 bases not matched to a gene. Germline V gene sequence: CDR1 SGHNT, CDR2 YENEEA. The CDR3 is made up of 16 amino acids. Written as DNA, the CDR3 is TGTGCCAGCAGCTCTGAGACTAGCCAATGGAACAATGAGCAGTTCTTC. Residues: CASSSETSQWNNEQFF.

The chain links TRBV10-3 to TRBJ2-7; TRBD2 is a possible D gene (7 bases). Germline V gives CDR1 ENHRY, CDR2 SYGVKD. The V and J ends lost 11 bases and 6 bases respectively, with 17 bases between them. The CDR3 length is 12 residues. CDR3 region: CAGAGGPGEQYF. CDR3 in DNA: TGTGCCGGCGCCGGGGGGCCGGGCGAGCAGTACTTC.

The rearrangement links TRBV15 to TRBJ2-7; 11 bases agree with TRBD2. Germline V lookup: CDR1 LNHNV, CDR2 YYDKDF (reference sequence). The ends lost 0 bases at V and 6 bases at J; junction bases unmatched: 10. This CDR3 has 17 amino acids. The DNA for the CDR3 is TGTGCCACCAGCAGAGAGATGATTGGGACTAGCGGTGGCGAGCAGTACTTC. Protein product: CATSREMIGTSGGEQYF. The variable domain in full, with the rest retrieved from reference TRBV15 and TRBJ2-7, is DAMVIQNPRYQVTQFGKPVTLSCSQTLNHNVMYWYQQKSSQAPKLLFHYYDKDFNNEADTPDNFQSRRPNTSFCFLDIRSPGLGDTAMYLCATSREMIGTSGGEQYFGPGTRLTVT.

The J gene is TRBJ1-6, the V gene TRBV28, with D unresolved. CDR3 length: 13 residues. Germline V CDR1 and CDR2: MDHEN, SYDVKM. The germline V and J ends were trimmed by 8 bases and 9 bases, with 14 bases remaining between them. CDR3 in DNA: TGTGCCAGCCGCCCCCTCGGGAGTTCACCCCTCCACTTT. Its translation: CASRPLGSSPLHF.